Reported below is one T cell receptor beta chain. The V gene end was trimmed by 8 bases and the J gene end by 2 bases; junction bases not matched to a gene: 7. Germline-derived CDR1 and CDR2 are MNHEY and SVGAGI. The CDR3 spans 14 residues. This specimen comes from a study of blood T cell repertoires in COVID-19. Study in general: Sites across the United States, Italy and Spain contributed samples from acute and convalescent COVID-19. Sources were T cells, B-cell-depleted T cells, or PBMCs; the material itself was cDNA or gDNA.

The authors' processing: Nucleated cell counts were estimated from reference gene primer amplification. Assay: immunoSEQ multiplex PCR; the TCRdb copy retains only in-frame clones and omits some. V, J and clone size reflect that table, while D and trimming were determined from the DNA. The profile covers 150,000 to 200,000 clones, with 70% to 90% appearing a single time and around 8.6% taken by the ten largest. V and J are TRBV6-5 and TRBJ2-3; 7 nucleotides agree with TRBD1. This TCR was sampled from a man between 45 and 60 years old with active or convalescent COVID-19. Material: peripheral blood. Written as DNA, the CDR3 is TGTGCCAGCCGCTCGGGACAGAACACAGATACGCAGTATTTT. Encoded protein: CASRSGQNTDTQYF.